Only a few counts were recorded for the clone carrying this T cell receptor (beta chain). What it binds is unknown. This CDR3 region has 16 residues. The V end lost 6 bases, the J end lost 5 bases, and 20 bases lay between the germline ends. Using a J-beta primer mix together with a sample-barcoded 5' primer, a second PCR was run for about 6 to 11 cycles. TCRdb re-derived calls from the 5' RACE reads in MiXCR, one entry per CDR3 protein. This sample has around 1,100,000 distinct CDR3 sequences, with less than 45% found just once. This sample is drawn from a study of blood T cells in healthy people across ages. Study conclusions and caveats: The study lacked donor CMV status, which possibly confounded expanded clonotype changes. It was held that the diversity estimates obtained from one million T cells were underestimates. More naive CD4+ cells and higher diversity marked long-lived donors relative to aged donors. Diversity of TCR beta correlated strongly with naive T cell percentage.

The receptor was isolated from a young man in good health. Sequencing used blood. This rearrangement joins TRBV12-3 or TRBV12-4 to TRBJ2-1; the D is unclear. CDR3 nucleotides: TGTGCCAGCAGCCTTCCATACAGTGTGGTGGACAATGAGCAGTTCTTC. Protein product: CASSLPYSVVDNEQFF.